These T cell receptor beta chains were read from a single sample in a study of cytomegalovirus exposure and HLA in healthy donors. Clones were read by immunoSEQ multiplex PCR, and TCRdb kept only the in-frame ones, dropping some. The sample holds about 200,000 clones, 65% to 90% seen once. What was sequenced was PBMCs. The receptors originated from a woman in her thirties in good health and CMV-seronegative. The CDR3 runs from the conserved cysteine through the conserved F or W. The D gene is left open where the match is weak. A row's size may be missing; if present it is once, few, many or a size class.

abundance,d_gene,v_gene,j_gene,CDR3aa,CDR3nt
-,TRBD1,TRBV28,TRBJ1-4,CASSISGTGEKLFF,TGTGCCAGCAGTATATCCGGGACAGGGGAAAAACTGTTTTTT
-,TRBD1,TRBV12-5,TRBJ2-3,CASGLAGGDTQYF,TGTGCTAGTGGTTTGGCAGGGGGAGATACGCAGTATTTT
-,-,TRBV19,TRBJ1-2,CASRFQALAGHTF,TGTGCCAGCCGCTTCCAGGCCCTCGCCGGCCACACCTTC
-,-,TRBV4-2,TRBJ1-1,CASSQGAGMNTEAFF,TGTGCCAGCAGCCAAGGAGCAGGAATGAACACTGAAGCTTTCTTT
-,-,TRBV28,TRBJ2-7,CASSWIKRGEQYF,TGTGCCAGCAGTTGGATCAAACGGGGGGAGCAGTACTTC
-,TRBD2,TRBV28,TRBJ2-1,CASSASGSSDEQFF,TGTGCCAGCAGTGCTAGCGGGAGTTCAGATGAGCAGTTCTTC
-,-,TRBV7-8,TRBJ2-7,CASSLFPVSYEQYF,TGTGCCAGCAGCTTATTTCCAGTCTCCTACGAGCAGTACTTC
once,-,TRBV12-1,TRBJ1-2,CASSSWDRGRNGYTF,TGTGCCAGCAGCTCCTGGGACAGGGGGCGGAATGGCTACACCTTC
once,-,TRBV18,TRBJ2-3,CASSYQGKVGGTDTQYF,TGTGCCAGCTCCTACCAGGGGAAGGTTGGAGGCACAGATACGCAGTATTTT
-,TRBD2,TRBV5-6,TRBJ2-5,CASSSGLAGETQYF,TGTGCCAGCAGCTCTGGACTAGCGGGAGAGACCCAGTACTTC
-,-,TRBV5-1,TRBJ1-2,CASSSELREGYTF,TGCGCCAGCAGCTCCGAGCTGCGGGAGGGCTACACCTTC
few,TRBD1,TRBV19,TRBJ2-2,CASSIRGRTGELFF,TGTGCCAGTAGTATCAGGGGGCGAACCGGGGAGCTGTTTTTT
-,-,TRBV19,TRBJ2-1,CASSIDEARAFDEQFF,TGTGCCAGTAGTATAGATGAAGCGAGGGCATTCGATGAGCAGTTCTTC
once,-,TRBV5-1,TRBJ2-5,CASSAGFQETQYF,TGCGCCAGCAGCGCGGGTTTCCAAGAGACCCAGTACTTC
-,-,TRBV7-9,TRBJ1-1,CASSQETGHPTF,TGTGCCAGCAGCCAAGAAACTGGACATCCGACCTTT
-,TRBD2,TRBV4-2,TRBJ2-1,CASSNPGLAPNEQFF,TGTGCCAGCAGCAACCCGGGACTAGCGCCCAATGAGCAGTTCTTC
-,TRBD1,TRBV7-9,TRBJ1-2,CASSFAGGYGYTF,TGTGCCAGCAGCTTTGCAGGGGGCTATGGCTACACCTTC
once,-,TRBV11-2,TRBJ1-2,CASSSTGGGYTF,TGTGCCAGCAGCTCCACAGGAGGGGGCTACACCTTC
-,-,TRBV29-1,TRBJ2-3,CSVEDATAHTDTQYF,TGCAGCGTTGAAGATGCAACTGCTCACACAGATACGCAGTATTTT
-,TRBD1,TRBV28,TRBJ1-2,CASRSGGQDYGYTF,TGTGCCAGCAGGTCAGGGGGCCAGGACTATGGCTACACCTTC
once,TRBD1,TRBV14,TRBJ2-1,CASSQGQGVEQFF,TGTGCCAGCAGCCAAGGCCAGGGGGTAGAGCAGTTCTTC
-,-,TRBV27,TRBJ2-3,CASRIRPEVGTQYF,TGTGCCAGCCGTATCCGACCCGAGGTTGGTACGCAGTATTTT
-,TRBD2,TRBV7-9,TRBJ2-7,CASSNRRGLAAYEQYF,TGTGCCAGCAGCAATAGACGGGGACTAGCGGCCTACGAGCAGTACTTC
-,TRBD1,TRBV29-1,TRBJ1-1,CSVTGRQGVLAFF,TGCAGCGTTACCGGTAGACAGGGGGTATTGGCTTTCTTT
-,-,TRBV14,TRBJ2-1,CASSHLSPPYNEQFF,TGTGCCAGCAGCCATCTATCCCCCCCCTACAATGAGCAGTTCTTC
-,TRBD1,TRBV5-1,TRBJ2-2,CASSLANLGGKTRELFF,TGCGCCAGCAGCTTGGCCAATTTAGGGGGCAAAACCAGGGAGCTGTTTTTT
-,-,TRBV13,TRBJ1-2,CASGARFTNYGYTF,TGTGCCAGCGGTGCGAGATTTACTAACTATGGCTACACCTTC
-,TRBD1,TRBV19,TRBJ1-5,CASRNLGTGNQPQHF,TGTGCCAGTAGGAACCTGGGGACAGGCAATCAGCCCCAGCATTTT
-,-,TRBV6-1,TRBJ2-1,CASSAQRASYNEQFF,TGTGCCAGCAGTGCCCAGCGGGCCTCCTACAATGAGCAGTTCTTC
-,TRBD1,TRBV18,TRBJ1-1,CASSPTGVGDTEAFF,TGTGCCAGCTCACCAACAGGGGTGGGTGACACTGAAGCTTTCTTT
once,-,TRBV28,TRBJ1-1,CASRPTYQNTEAFF,TGTGCCAGCAGACCGACATACCAGAACACTGAAGCTTTCTTT
-,-,TRBV28,TRBJ1-1,CASSFGGTEGTEAFF,TGTGCCAGCAGTTTTGGAGGGACCGAGGGCACTGAAGCTTTCTTT
-,-,TRBV7-8,TRBJ1-1,CASSPLGGRPLSEAFF,TGTGCCAGCAGCCCGCTAGGGGGACGGCCTTTATCTGAAGCTTTCTTT
few,TRBD1,TRBV27,TRBJ1-6,CASSLKSLDRGNSPLHF,TGTGCCAGCAGTTTAAAATCCCTCGACAGGGGTAATTCACCCCTCCACTTT
-,TRBD1,TRBV28,TRBJ2-7,CASSFGQGVGEQYF,TGTGCCAGCAGTTTCGGACAGGGGGTGGGCGAGCAGTACTTC
-,TRBD1,TRBV9,TRBJ2-6,CASSADRGGSGANGLTF,TGTGCCAGCAGCGCAGACAGGGGAGGCTCTGGGGCCAACGGCCTGACTTTC
-,TRBD1,TRBV7-3,TRBJ2-7,CASSWGQGSYEQYF,TGTGCCAGCAGCTGGGGACAGGGTTCCTACGAGCAGTACTTC
-,-,TRBV29-1,TRBJ1-5,CSVGRGLNQPQHF,TGCAGCGTTGGACGAGGGTTGAATCAGCCCCAGCATTTT
-,-,TRBV9,TRBJ2-5,CASSVGALETQYF,TGTGCCAGCAGCGTGGGCGCACTAGAGACCCAGTACTTC
few,TRBD1,TRBV27,TRBJ2-7,CASSRIDRGSYEQYF,TGTGCCAGCAGTCGGATCGACAGGGGCTCCTACGAGCAGTACTTC
-,-,TRBV5-1,TRBJ1-1,CASSLPTGNTEAFF,TGCGCCAGCAGCTTGCCGACAGGGAACACTGAAGCTTTCTTT
-,-,TRBV6-1,TRBJ2-3,CASATSADTQYF,TGTGCCAGCGCGACTAGTGCGGATACGCAGTATTTT
-,-,TRBV7-3,TRBJ2-1,CASSLTGQGYNEQFF,TGTGCCAGCAGCTTAACTGGGCAGGGGTACAATGAGCAGTTCTTC
-,-,TRBV18,TRBJ2-2,CASSPLESNTGELFF,TGTGCCAGCTCACCGCTAGAATCGAACACCGGGGAGCTGTTTTTT
-,-,TRBV5-8,TRBJ1-1,CASGRQPNTEAFF,TGTGCCAGCGGGCGACAGCCGAACACTGAAGCTTTCTTT
few,-,TRBV6-6,TRBJ2-2,CASSYSSTGELFF,TGTGCCAGCAGTTACTCTTCAACCGGGGAGCTGTTTTTT